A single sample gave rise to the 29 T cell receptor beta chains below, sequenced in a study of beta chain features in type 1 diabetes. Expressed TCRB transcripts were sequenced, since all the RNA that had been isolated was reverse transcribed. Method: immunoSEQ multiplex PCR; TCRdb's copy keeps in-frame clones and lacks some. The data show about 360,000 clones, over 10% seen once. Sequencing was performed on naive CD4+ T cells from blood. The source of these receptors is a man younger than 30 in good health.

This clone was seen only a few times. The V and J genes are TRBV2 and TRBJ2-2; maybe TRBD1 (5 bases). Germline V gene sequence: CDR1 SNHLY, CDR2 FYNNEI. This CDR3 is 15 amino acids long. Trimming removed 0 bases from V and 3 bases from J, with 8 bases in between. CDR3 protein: CASSEAQGYTGELFF. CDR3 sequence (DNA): TGTGCCAGCAGTGAAGCGCAGGGTTACACCGGGGAGCTGTTTTTT.

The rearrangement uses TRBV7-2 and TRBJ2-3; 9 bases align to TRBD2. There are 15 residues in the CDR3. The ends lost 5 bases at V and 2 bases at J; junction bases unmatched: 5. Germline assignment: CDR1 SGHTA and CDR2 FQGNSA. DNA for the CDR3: TGTGCCAGCAGCCCACTAGCGGGTCTCACAGATACGCAGTATTTT. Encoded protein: CASSPLAGLTDTQYF.

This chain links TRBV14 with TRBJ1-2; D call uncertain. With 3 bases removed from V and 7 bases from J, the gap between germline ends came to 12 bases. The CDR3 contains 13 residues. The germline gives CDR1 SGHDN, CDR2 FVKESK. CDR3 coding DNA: TGTGCCAGCAGCCACCATTACGGTGTTGGCTACACCTTC. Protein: CASSHHYGVGYTF.

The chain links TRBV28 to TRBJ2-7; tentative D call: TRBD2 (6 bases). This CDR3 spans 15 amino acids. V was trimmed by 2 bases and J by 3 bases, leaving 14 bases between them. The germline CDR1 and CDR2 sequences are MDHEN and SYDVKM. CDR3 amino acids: CASSLGTFTIYEQYF. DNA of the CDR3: TGTGCCAGCAGTTTAGGGACTTTCACAATCTACGAGCAGTACTTC.

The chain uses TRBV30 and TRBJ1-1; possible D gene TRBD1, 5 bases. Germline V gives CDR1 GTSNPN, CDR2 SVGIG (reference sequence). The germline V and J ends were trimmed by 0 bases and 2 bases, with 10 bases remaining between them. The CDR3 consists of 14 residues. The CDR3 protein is CAWSVRGYNTEAFF. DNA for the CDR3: TGTGCCTGGAGTGTAAGGGGATACAACACTGAAGCTTTCTTT.

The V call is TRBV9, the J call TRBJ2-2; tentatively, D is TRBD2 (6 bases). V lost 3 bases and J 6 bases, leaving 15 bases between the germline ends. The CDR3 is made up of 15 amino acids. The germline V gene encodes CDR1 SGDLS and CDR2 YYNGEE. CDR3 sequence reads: CASSAEIPGAGELFF. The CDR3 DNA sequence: TGTGCCAGCAGCGCAGAGATTCCGGGGGCCGGGGAGCTGTTTTTT. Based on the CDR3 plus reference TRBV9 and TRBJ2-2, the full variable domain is DSGVTQTPKHLITATGQRVTLRCSPRSGDLSVYWYQQSLDQGLQFLIQYYNGEERAKGNILERFSAQQFPDLHSELNLSSLELGDSALYFCASSAEIPGAGELFFGEGSRLTVL.

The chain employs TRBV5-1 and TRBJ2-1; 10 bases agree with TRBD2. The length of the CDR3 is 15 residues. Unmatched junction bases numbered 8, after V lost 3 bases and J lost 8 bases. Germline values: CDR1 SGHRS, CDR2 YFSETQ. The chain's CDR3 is CASSSSTSGFHEQFF. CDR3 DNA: TGCGCCAGCAGCTCGTCGACTAGCGGGTTTCATGAGCAGTTCTTC.

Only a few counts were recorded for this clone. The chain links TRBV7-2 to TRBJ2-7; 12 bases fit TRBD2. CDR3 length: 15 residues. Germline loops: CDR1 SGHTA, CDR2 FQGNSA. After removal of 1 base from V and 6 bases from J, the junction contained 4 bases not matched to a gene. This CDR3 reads CASSLDRLAGVEQYF. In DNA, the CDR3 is TGTGCCAGCAGCTTAGACCGACTAGCGGGAGTCGAGCAGTACTTC.

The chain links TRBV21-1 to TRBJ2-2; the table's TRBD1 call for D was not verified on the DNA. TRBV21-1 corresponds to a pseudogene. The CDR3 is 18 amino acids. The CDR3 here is CASSKVRLGTANTGELFF. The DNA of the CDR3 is TGTGCCAGCAGCAAAGTAAGATTGGGGACAGCTAACACCGGGGAGCTGTTTTTT.

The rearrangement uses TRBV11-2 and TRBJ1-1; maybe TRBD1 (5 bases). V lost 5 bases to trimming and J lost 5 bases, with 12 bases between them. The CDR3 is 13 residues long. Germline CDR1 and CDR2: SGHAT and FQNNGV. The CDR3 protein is CASSKGLGTEAFF. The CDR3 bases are TGTGCCAGCAGCAAGGGACTGGGGACTGAAGCTTTCTTT.

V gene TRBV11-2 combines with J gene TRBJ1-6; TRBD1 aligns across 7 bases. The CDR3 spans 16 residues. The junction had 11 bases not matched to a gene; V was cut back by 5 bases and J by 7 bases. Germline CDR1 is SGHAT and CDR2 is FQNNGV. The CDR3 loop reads CASSTYRDRLNSPLHF. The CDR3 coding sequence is TGTGCCAGCAGCACATATCGGGACAGATTAAATTCACCCCTCCACTTT.

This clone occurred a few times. The chain's CDR3 is CASRDGYEQYF. DNA of the CDR3: TGTGCCAGTAGAGACGGGTACGAGCAGTACTTC. The V call is TRBV19, the J call TRBJ2-7, with D unclear. Per germline, CDR1 LNHDA and CDR2 SQIVND (reference sequence). Between the trimmed V and J ends, which lost 6 bases and 4 bases, there was a span of 7 bases. This CDR3 has 11 amino acids.

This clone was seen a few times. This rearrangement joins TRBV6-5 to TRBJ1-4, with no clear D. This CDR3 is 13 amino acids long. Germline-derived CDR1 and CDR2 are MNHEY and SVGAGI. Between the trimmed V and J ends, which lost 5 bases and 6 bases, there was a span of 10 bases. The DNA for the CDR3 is TGTGCCAGCAGTCCCCAGTTTTATGAAAAACTGTTTTTT. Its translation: CASSPQFYEKLFF.

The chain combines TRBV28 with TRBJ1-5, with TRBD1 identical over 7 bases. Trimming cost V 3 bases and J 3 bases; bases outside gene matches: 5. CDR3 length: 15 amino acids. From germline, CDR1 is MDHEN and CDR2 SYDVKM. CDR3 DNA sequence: TGTGCCAGCAGTTTCTACAGGGGAAACAATCAGCCCCAGCATTTT. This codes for CASSFYRGNNQPQHF.

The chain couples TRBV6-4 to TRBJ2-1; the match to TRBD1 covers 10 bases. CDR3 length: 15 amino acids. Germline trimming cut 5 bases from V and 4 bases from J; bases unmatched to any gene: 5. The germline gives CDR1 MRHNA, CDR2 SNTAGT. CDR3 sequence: CASSPDRGPYNEQFF. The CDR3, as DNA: TGTGCCAGCAGTCCAGACAGGGGGCCATACAATGAGCAGTTCTTC.

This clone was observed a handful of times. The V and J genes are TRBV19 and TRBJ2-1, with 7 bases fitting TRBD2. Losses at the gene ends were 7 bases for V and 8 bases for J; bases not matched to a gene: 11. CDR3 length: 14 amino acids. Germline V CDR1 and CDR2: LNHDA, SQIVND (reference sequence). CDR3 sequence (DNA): TGTGCCAGTAATGGGGAGGGTCCCGTGCATGAGCAGTTCTTC. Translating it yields CASNGEGPVHEQFF.

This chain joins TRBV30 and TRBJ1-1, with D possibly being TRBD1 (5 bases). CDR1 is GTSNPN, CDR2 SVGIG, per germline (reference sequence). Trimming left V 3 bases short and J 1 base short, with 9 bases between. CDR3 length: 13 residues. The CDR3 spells CAWSRASNTEAFF. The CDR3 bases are TGTGCCTGGAGCAGGGCCTCGAACACTGAAGCTTTCTTT.

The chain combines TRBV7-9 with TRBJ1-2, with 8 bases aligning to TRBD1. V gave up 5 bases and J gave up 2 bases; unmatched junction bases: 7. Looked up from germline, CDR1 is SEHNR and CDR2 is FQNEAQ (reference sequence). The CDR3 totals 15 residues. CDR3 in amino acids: CASSPPRDRNYGYTF. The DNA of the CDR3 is TGTGCCAGCAGCCCACCCCGGGACAGGAACTATGGCTACACCTTC.

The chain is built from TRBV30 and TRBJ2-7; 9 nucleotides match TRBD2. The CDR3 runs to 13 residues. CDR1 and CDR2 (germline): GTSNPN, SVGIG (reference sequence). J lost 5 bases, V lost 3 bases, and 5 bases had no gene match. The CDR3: CAWRSGRYHEQYF. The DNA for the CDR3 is TGTGCCTGGAGGAGCGGGAGGTATCACGAGCAGTACTTC.

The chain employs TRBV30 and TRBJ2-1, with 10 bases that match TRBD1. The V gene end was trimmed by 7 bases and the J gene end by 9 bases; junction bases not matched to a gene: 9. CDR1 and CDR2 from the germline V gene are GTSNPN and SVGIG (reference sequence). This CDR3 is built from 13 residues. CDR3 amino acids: CAFPPGDRGEQFF. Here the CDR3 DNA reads TGTGCCTTTCCTCCTGGGGACAGGGGTGAGCAGTTCTTC. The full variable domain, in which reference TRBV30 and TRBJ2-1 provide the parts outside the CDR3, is SQTIHQWPATLVQPVGSPLSLECTVEGTSNPNLYWYRQAAGRGLQLLFYSVGIGQISSEVPQNLSASRPQDRQFILSSKKLLLSDSGFYLCAFPPGDRGEQFFGPGTRLTVL.

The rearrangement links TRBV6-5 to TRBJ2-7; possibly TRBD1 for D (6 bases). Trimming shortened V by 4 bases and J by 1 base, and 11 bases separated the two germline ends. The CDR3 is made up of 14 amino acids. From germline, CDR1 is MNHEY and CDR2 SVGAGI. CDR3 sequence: CASSLMTGSYEQYF. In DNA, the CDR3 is TGTGCCAGCAGTTTAATGACAGGTTCCTACGAGCAGTACTTC.

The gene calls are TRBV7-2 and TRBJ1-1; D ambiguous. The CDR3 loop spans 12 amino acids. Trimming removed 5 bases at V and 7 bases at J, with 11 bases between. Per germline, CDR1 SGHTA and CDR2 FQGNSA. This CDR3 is CASSRRAVEAFF. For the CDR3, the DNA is TGTGCCAGCAGCCGGAGGGCGGTTGAAGCTTTCTTT. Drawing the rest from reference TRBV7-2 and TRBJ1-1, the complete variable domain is GAGVSQSPSNKVTEKGKDVELRCDPISGHTALYWYRQSLGQGLEFLIYFQGNSAPDKSGLPSDRFSAERTGGSVSTLTIQRTQQEDSAVYLCASSRRAVEAFFGQGTRLTVV.

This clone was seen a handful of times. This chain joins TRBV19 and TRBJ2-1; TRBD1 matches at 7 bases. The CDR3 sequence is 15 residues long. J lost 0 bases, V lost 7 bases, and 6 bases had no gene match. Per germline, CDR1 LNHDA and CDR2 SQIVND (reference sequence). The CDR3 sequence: CASKLGQSSYNEQFF. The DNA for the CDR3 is TGTGCCAGTAAACTGGGACAGAGCTCCTACAATGAGCAGTTCTTC.

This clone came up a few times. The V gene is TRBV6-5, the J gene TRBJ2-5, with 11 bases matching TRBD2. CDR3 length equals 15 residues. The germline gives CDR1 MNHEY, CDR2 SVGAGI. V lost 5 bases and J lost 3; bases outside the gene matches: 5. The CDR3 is CASSKGLAVKETQYF. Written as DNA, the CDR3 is TGTGCCAGCAGTAAGGGACTAGCGGTCAAAGAGACCCAGTACTTC.

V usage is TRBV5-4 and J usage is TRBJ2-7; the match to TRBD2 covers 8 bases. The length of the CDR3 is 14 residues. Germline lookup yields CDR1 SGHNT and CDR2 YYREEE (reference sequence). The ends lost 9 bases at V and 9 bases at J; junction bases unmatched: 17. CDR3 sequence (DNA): TGTGCCACTACCCCTCCGGGGGGGCAGGAAAGGCAGTACTTC. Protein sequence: CATTPPGGQERQYF.

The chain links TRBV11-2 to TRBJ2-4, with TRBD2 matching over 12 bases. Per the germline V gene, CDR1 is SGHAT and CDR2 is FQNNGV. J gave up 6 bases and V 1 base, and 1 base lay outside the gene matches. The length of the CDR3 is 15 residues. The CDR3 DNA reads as TGTGCCAGCAGCTTAGCGGGACTAGCGGGAAACATTCAGTACTTC. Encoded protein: CASSLAGLAGNIQYF.

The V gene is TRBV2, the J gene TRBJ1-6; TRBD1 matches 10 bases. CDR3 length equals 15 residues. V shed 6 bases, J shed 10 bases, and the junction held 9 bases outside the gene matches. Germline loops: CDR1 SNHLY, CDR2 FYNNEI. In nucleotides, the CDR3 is TGTGCCAGCAGGGCCGGGACAGGGGATGGGTCACCCCTCCACTTT. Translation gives CASRAGTGDGSPLHF.

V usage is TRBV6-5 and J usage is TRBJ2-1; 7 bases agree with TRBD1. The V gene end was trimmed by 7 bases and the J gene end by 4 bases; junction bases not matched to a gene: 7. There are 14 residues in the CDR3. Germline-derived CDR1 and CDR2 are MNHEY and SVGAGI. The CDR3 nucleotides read TGTGCCAGCACTGCGGACAGGACTTACAATGAGCAGTTCTTC. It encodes CASTADRTYNEQFF.

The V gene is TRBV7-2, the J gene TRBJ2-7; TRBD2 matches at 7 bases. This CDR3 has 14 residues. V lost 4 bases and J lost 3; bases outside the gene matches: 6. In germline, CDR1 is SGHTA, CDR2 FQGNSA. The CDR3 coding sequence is TGTGCCAGCAGCTCCGCTAGCGGTAGCTACGAGCAGTACTTC. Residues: CASSSASGSYEQYF.